The 8 T cell receptor beta chains below were found in one sample sequenced in a study of T cells in Graves' hyperthyroidism and ophthalmopathy. Researchers took RNA transcripts and amplified the TCR beta CDR3 regions from them. During a first-round RT-PCR of the TCR CDR3, the HTBI primer set was used. Each CDR3 protein is one row after TCRdb ran MiXCR on the multiplex PCR reads. Of some 600,000 distinct CDR3 sequences listed, 14% are singletons. The sequencing sample was made of blood. The receptors were gathered from a woman aged 25 to 39 with Graves' hyperthyroidism that later progressed to Graves' ophthalmopathy.

This clonotype was observed at least ten times. The chain carries TRBV28 and TRBJ2-7; TRBD1 or TRBD2 may be the D gene (6 bases each). Between the trimmed V and J ends, which lost 4 bases and 7 bases, there was a span of 8 bases. Germline loops: CDR1 MDHEN, CDR2 SYDVKM. The CDR3 has 11 residues. CDR3 residues: CASSWRGEQYF. In nucleotides, the CDR3 is TGTGCCAGCAGTTGGAGGGGGGAGCAGTACTTC.

The CDR3 DNA reads TGCAGTGCTAGTAAGGGAGCAGGCTACGAGCAGTACTTC. Translation: CSASKGAGYEQYF. The chain joins TRBV20-1 to TRBJ2-7; D is possibly TRBD2 (5 bases). Germline CDR1 is DFQATT and CDR2 is SNEGSKA (reference sequence). Trimming took 3 bases from V and 3 from J, leaving 12 bases between them. This CDR3 region has 13 residues.

Of note for this clonotype: The germline gene is not matched at one end of the junction; a read error may be the cause. The rearrangement links TRBV3-1 to TRBJ1-2, with TRBD1 as a possible D gene (6 bases). CDR1 LGHDT and CDR2 YNNKEL come from the germline V gene (reference sequence). This CDR3 is built from 13 residues. Written as DNA, the CDR3 is TGTGCCAGCAGCCCAGAAAACGGACAGTCCTCCTCCTTC. The encoded protein is CASSPENGQSSSF.

In this sample, this clonotype turned up many times. The V gene is TRBV7-3, the J gene TRBJ2-4; 10 positions agree with TRBD1. With 3 bases clipped from V and 6 bases from J, the junction kept 5 bases outside the gene matches. Germline assignment: CDR1 SGHTA and CDR2 FQGTGA. There are 15 residues in the CDR3. The CDR3 is CASSLTGGAGNIQYF. DNA of the CDR3: TGTGCCAGCAGCTTGACAGGGGGCGCGGGAAACATTCAGTACTTC.

This clonotype was observed many times. The V call is TRBV27, the J call TRBJ2-7; D is ambiguous. Trimming cost V 0 bases and J 0 bases, with 6 bases left between them. This CDR3 comprises 14 residues. The germline gives CDR1 MNHEY, CDR2 SMNVEV (reference sequence). The CDR3: CASSLSLPSYEQYF. The CDR3 DNA reads TGTGCCAGCAGTTTATCTCTACCCTCCTACGAGCAGTACTTC.

In its sample, this clonotype was seen many times. The chain links TRBV7-2 to TRBJ2-2, with 7 bases matching TRBD1. Trimming removed 3 bases from V and 1 base from J; junction bases left unmatched: 2. Germline assignment: CDR1 SGHTA and CDR2 FQGNSA. This CDR3 is 15 amino acids long. The CDR3 here is CASSFGTVNTGELFF. The CDR3 nucleotides are TGTGCCAGCAGCTTCGGGACAGTGAACACCGGGGAGCTGTTTTTT.

There are a few counts of this clonotype. The chain uses TRBV5-1 and TRBJ1-1, with TRBD1 as a possible D gene (6 bases). The germline V gene encodes CDR1 SGHRS and CDR2 YFSETQ. V lost 4 bases and J lost 5, with 18 bases in between. CDR3 length: 15 residues. CDR3 nucleotide sequence: TGCGCCAGCAGCAGGGGGGGGAGTTTGTATACTGAAGCTTTCTTT. This sequence encodes CASSRGGSLYTEAFF.

This clonotype appeared a few times. The chain carries TRBV6-5 and TRBJ2-5; 7 positions agree with TRBD2. Looked up from germline, CDR1 is MNHEY and CDR2 is SVGAGI. The CDR3 consists of 16 residues. Germline trimming cut 5 bases from V and 4 bases from J; bases unmatched to any gene: 13. CDR3 residues: CASSTDARGGVETQYF. CDR3 nucleotides: TGTGCCAGCAGTACCGACGCCCGCGGGGGAGTAGAGACCCAGTACTTC.